The 14 T cell receptor beta chains reported below all come from one sample, sequenced in a study of CD8+CD57+ T cells in acquired aplastic anemia. According to the study, genomic DNA was the template for TCR beta VDJ and CDR3 profiling. TCRdb reanalysed the reads using MiXCR and keeps one entry per CDR3 protein. The table lists 90,000 to 120,000 distinct CDR3 sequences, 40% to 60% of them singletons. The specimen sequenced was sorted CD4+, CD8+, or CD8+CD57+ T cells (not recorded which) from PBMCs. The origin of the receptors is a human donor in good health, serving as a control.

There are a few counts of this clonotype. This rearrangement joins TRBV29-1 to TRBJ2-7; D call uncertain. V dropped 4 bases and J dropped 4 bases, with 5 bases sitting between them. The CDR3 consists of 10 residues. Looked up from germline, CDR1 is SQVTM and CDR2 is ANQGSEA. This CDR3 reads CSVGDYEQYF. CDR3 DNA: TGCAGCGTTGGCGATTACGAGCAGTACTTC.

V is TRBV20-1 and J is TRBJ2-1, with D possibly being TRBD1 (6 bases). This CDR3 region has 13 residues. The germline gives CDR1 DFQATT, CDR2 SNEGSKA (reference sequence). V was clipped by 6 bases and J by 5 bases, with 14 bases between them. Here the CDR3 reads CSAPVRGNNEQFF. The CDR3 DNA sequence: TGCAGTGCCCCGGTGAGGGGGAACAATGAGCAGTTCTTC.

This clonotype showed up just once. V gene TRBV14 combines with J gene TRBJ2-1, with a tentative D call TRBD1 (6 bases). Trimming removed 1 base from V and 4 bases from J, with 26 bases in between. Germline values: CDR1 SGHDN, CDR2 FVKESK. This CDR3 spans 20 amino acids. The CDR3 region is CASSQAAVGASEKFYNEQFF. For the CDR3, the DNA is TGTGCCAGCAGCCAAGCGGCGGTGGGGGCATCGGAGAAATTTTACAATGAGCAGTTCTTC.

This clonotype has ten or more counts. The chain is built from TRBV20-1 and TRBJ2-1; D possibly corresponds to TRBD2 (7 bases). Trimming took off 6 bases at V and 2 bases at J, with 17 bases between the two ends. The CDR3 spans 15 residues. Germline CDR1 reads DFQATT; CDR2 reads SNEGSKA (reference sequence). CDR3 in DNA: TGCAGTGCCGAGGGGGGGGGTAAGGCCTACAATGAGCAGTTCTTC. This encodes CSAEGGGKAYNEQFF.

This clonotype has a count of ten or more. The chain couples TRBV15 to TRBJ1-1, with D hard to call. This CDR3 is built from 15 residues. CDR1 and CDR2 (germline): LNHNV, YYDKDF (reference sequence). Trimming took 0 bases from V and 4 from J, leaving 12 bases between them. CDR3 sequence: CATSRDEFGSTEAFF. Here the CDR3 DNA reads TGTGCCACCAGCAGAGACGAGTTCGGGAGCACTGAAGCTTTCTTT.

This clonotype appeared many times. The J gene is TRBJ1-5, the V gene TRBV12-3 or TRBV12-4; D is perhaps TRBD1 (6 bases). The CDR3 is 14 amino acids. V was shortened by 3 bases and J by 6 bases, with 12 bases between the two germline ends. The CDR3 reads CASSFPGVGQPQHF. The DNA of the CDR3 is TGTGCCAGCAGTTTCCCAGGGGTAGGTCAGCCCCAGCATTTT.

The V gene is TRBV2, the J gene TRBJ2-7; D possibly corresponds to TRBD2 (5 bases). V was trimmed by 10 bases and J by 2 bases, leaving 18 bases between them. Germline V gene lookup returns CDR1 SNHLY and CDR2 FYNNEI. The CDR3 loop spans 14 amino acids. The CDR3 protein is CATRQEVLAYEQYF. CDR3 sequence (DNA): TGTGCCACAAGGCAGGAGGTTTTAGCCTACGAGCAGTACTTC.

The chain recombines TRBV29-1 with TRBJ1-6; tentatively, D is TRBD1 (6 bases). The ends were cut back, 4 bases at V and 16 bases at J, with 14 bases in the middle. CDR3 length: 11 residues. From germline, CDR1 is SQVTM and CDR2 ANQGSEA. This chain's CDR3 is CSVVARDTLHF. As DNA, the CDR3 is TGCAGCGTTGTGGCTAGGGACACGCTCCACTTT.

The V gene is TRBV7-9, the J gene TRBJ2-5; D unresolved. This CDR3 has 13 residues. V was shortened by 1 base and J by 3 bases, with 6 bases between the two germline ends. Germline CDR1 reads SEHNR; CDR2 reads FQNEAQ (reference sequence). The CDR3, as DNA: TGTGCCAGCAGCTTAGGGGCCAAAGAGACCCAGTACTTC. Translated, it gives CASSLGAKETQYF.

This clonotype was observed a single time. J is TRBJ1-2 and V is TRBV7-9; a weak D match, TRBD1 (5 bases). Trimming removed 5 bases from V and 4 bases from J, with 11 bases in between. Germline V gene sequence: CDR1 SEHNR, CDR2 FQNEAQ (reference sequence). This CDR3 comprises 13 residues. This chain's CDR3 is CASSPPGLYGYTF. CDR3 nucleotides: TGTGCCAGCAGCCCGCCGGGGCTCTATGGCTACACCTTC.

This clonotype was recorded many times. The gene calls are TRBV4-3 and TRBJ2-1, with TRBD2 as a possible D gene (5 bases). The germline V and J ends were trimmed by 1 base and 9 bases, with 16 bases remaining between them. The germline CDR1 and CDR2 sequences are LGHNA and YSLEER. This CDR3 spans 15 amino acids. CDR3 protein: CASSQVVPSGGEQFF. In nucleotides, the CDR3 is TGCGCCAGCAGCCAAGTCGTACCCAGTGGAGGTGAGCAGTTCTTC.

V usage is TRBV29-1 and J usage is TRBJ2-3, with D perhaps matching TRBD1 (7 bases). The CDR3 contains 14 residues. V was trimmed by 7 bases and J by 3 bases, leaving 17 bases between them. Germline CDR1 SQVTM, CDR2 ANQGSEA. The CDR3 DNA is TGCAGCGCCGTCTATCAGGGGGGAACAGATACGCAGTATTTT. Protein: CSAVYQGGTDTQYF.

V gene TRBV10-3 combines with J gene TRBJ2-3; TRBD2 agrees at 13 bases. Germline-derived CDR1 and CDR2 are ENHRY and SYGVKD. The ends lost 3 bases at V and 6 bases at J; junction bases unmatched: 9. The CDR3 contains 17 residues. CDR3: CAISDGTSGTTHDTQYF. Written as DNA, the CDR3 is TGTGCCATCAGTGACGGGACTAGCGGGACTACACATGATACGCAGTATTTT.

This chain uses TRBV6-1 with TRBJ1-2; 11 nucleotides line up with TRBD1. After removal of 6 bases from V and 4 bases from J, the junction contained 7 bases not matched to a gene. Germline V gene sequence: CDR1 MNHNS, CDR2 SASEGT. CDR3 length equals 15 residues. This chain's CDR3 is CASRPTGQGGYGYTF. DNA for the CDR3: TGTGCCAGCAGACCGACGGGACAGGGGGGCTATGGCTACACCTTC.